This T cell receptor beta chain was identified during a study of Graves' ophthalmopathy and Graves' hyperthyroidism. Findings and caveats of the study: Prediction of ophthalmopathy progression reached roughly 64% sensitivity and nearly 75% specificity. Blood also carried most expanded thyroid clonotypes exceeding 0.001 frequency.

RNA transcripts were the source from which TCR beta CDR3 regions were amplified. HTBI primers primed a first-round RT-PCR, and a second-round multiplex PCR followed. One entry per CDR3 protein, called by TCRdb with MiXCR from the multiplex PCR reads. The sample holds over a million distinct CDR3 sequences, about 35% seen once. Hyperthyroidism patients had new diagnoses, durations under 2 months, and ages of 18 to 65. Clinical symptoms, serum thyroxine, TRAb, thyroid ultrasound and orbital computed tomography formed the basis of diagnosis. Details on this clonotype: Its matching antigen is unknown.

V was clipped by 3 bases and J by 1 base, with 13 bases between them. CDR3 length equals 15 residues. The TCR comes from an adult man with Graves' hyperthyroidism. Sequencing was carried out using peripheral blood or thyroid tissue (not recorded which). This chain uses TRBV12-3 or TRBV12-4 with TRBJ2-7, with a possible D match to TRBD1 (6 bases). The CDR3 sequence is CASSFWGPRSYEQYF. The DNA for the CDR3 is TGTGCCAGCAGTTTTTGGGGGCCTCGATCCTACGAGCAGTACTTC.